The source of this T cell receptor (beta chain) is a study of response to subunit inactivated influenza vaccine. In TCRdb, the RT-PCR reads were re-called with MiXCR into one record per CDR3 protein. The top ten clones hold roughly 6.4% of a sample with approximately 730,000 distinct CDR3 sequences, roughly 13% of them seen once. Whole-study findings and limits: Authors suggested that a seasonal influenza vaccination recruits few new T cells each time.

This clonotype was seen more than once but under ten times. Antigen specificity is unknown. Germline CDR1 ENHRY, CDR2 SYGVKD. V shed 6 bases and J shed 0 bases, with 9 bases lying between them. This CDR3 is 13 amino acids long. The input for sequencing was PBMCs from blood, taken less than 15 days before vaccination. The chain has TRBV10-3 and TRBJ2-7; D not certain. The sequence was collected from a man in his forties or fifties who received an inactivated influenza vaccine. CDR3 coding DNA: TGTGCCATCAGCCAGAGGAGCTCCTACGAGCAGTACTTC. Amino acids: CAISQRSSYEQYF.